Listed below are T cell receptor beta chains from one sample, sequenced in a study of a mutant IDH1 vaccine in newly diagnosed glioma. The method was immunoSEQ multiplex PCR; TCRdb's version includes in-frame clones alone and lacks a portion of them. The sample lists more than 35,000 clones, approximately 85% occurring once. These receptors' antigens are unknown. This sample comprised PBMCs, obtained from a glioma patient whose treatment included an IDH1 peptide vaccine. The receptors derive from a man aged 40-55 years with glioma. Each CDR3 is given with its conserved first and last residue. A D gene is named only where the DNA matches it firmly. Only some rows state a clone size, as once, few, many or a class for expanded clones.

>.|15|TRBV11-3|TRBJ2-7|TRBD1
CASSLTGTGVYEQYF
TGTGCCAGCAGCTTAACCGGGACAGGGGTTTACGAGCAGTACTTC
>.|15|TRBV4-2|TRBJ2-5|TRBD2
CASSQNGLAMETQYF
TGTGCCAGCAGCCAGAACGGACTAGCCATGGAGACCCAGTACTTC
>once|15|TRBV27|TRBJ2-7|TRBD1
CASRSLGTGSYEQYF
TGTGCCAGCAGATCCCTCGGGACAGGTTCCTACGAGCAGTACTTC
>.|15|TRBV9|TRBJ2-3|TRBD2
CASSVEPGGGDTQYF
TGTGCCAGCAGCGTAGAACCGGGAGGAGGAGATACGCAGTATTTT
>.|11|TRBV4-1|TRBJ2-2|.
CASSQAGELFF
TGCGCCAGCAGCCAAGCCGGGGAGCTGTTTTTT
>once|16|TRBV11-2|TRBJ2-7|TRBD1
CASSLAGQSYSYEQYF
TGTGCCAGCAGCTTAGCGGGACAGAGCTACTCCTACGAGCAGTACTTC
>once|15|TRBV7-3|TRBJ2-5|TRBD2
CASSDGTGEGETQYF
TGTGCCAGCAGCGACGGGACTGGGGAGGGGGAGACCCAGTACTTC
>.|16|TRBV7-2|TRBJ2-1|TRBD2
CASSLAVAGGRNEQFF
TGTGCCAGCAGCTTAGCCGTAGCGGGAGGTCGGAATGAGCAGTTCTTC
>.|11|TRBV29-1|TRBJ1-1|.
CSVGGETEAFF
TGCAGCGTTGGAGGGGAGACTGAAGCTTTCTTT
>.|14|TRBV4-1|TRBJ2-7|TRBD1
CASSNWDRDYEQYF
TGCGCCAGCAGCAATTGGGACAGAGACTACGAGCAGTACTTC
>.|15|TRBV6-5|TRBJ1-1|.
CASARGDIMNTEAFF
TGTGCCAGCGCGCGGGGTGACATCATGAACACTGAAGCTTTCTTT
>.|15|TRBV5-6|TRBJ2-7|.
CASSLDALAAYEQYF
TGTGCCAGCAGCTTGGACGCCTTAGCGGCCTACGAGCAGTACTTC
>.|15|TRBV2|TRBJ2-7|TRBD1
CASILGDRTPYEQYF
TGTGCCAGCATCCTTGGGGACAGGACTCCTTACGAGCAGTACTTC
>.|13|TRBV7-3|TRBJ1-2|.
CASRFGSSYGYTF
TGTGCCAGCAGGTTTGGTTCGAGCTATGGCTACACCTTC
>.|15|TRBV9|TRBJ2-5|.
CASSPRGGLGETQYF
TGTGCCAGCAGCCCCAGGGGGGGCCTGGGAGAGACCCAGTACTTC
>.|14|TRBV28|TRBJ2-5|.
CASSLRRAQETQYF
TGTGCCAGCAGTTTACGCAGGGCCCAAGAGACCCAGTACTTC
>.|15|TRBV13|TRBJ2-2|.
CASSGQIENTGELFF
TGTGCCAGCAGCGGACAGATAGAGAACACCGGGGAGCTGTTTTTT
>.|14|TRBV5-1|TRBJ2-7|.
CASSLGGRPYEQYF
TGCGCCAGCAGCTTGGGAGGCAGGCCCTACGAGCAGTACTTC
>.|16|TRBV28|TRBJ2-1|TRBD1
CASSYRGQGAYNEQFF
TGTGCCAGCAGTTACAGGGGACAGGGGGCGTACAATGAGCAGTTCTTC
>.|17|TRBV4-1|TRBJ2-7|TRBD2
CASSQDPVAGSSYEQYF
TGCGCCAGCAGCCAAGATCCCGTAGCGGGGAGCTCCTACGAGCAGTACTTC
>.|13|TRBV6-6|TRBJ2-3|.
CASSRIETDTQYF
TGTGCCAGCAGTCGGATTGAGACAGATACGCAGTATTTT
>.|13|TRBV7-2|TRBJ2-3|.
CASRAGSTDTQYF
TGTGCCAGCAGGGCGGGTTCCACAGATACGCAGTATTTT
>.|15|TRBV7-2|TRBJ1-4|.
CASSFPRGTNEKLFF
TGTGCCAGCAGCTTCCCCAGGGGTACTAATGAAAAACTGTTTTTT
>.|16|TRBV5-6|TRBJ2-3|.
CASSKNTGSSTDTQYF
TGTGCCAGCAGCAAAAACACAGGGTCTAGCACAGATACGCAGTATTTT
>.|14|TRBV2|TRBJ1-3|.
CASKGGSAANTIYF
TGTGCCAGCAAGGGGGGGAGTGCCGCTAACACCATATATTTT
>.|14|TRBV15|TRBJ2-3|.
CATCRAGTTDTQYF
TGTGCCACCTGTCGGGCGGGAACCACAGATACGCAGTATTTT
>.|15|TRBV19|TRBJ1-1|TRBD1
CASSTLTGRATEAFF
TGTGCCAGTAGTACCCTGACAGGGAGGGCCACTGAAGCTTTCTTT
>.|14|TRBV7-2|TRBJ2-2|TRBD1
CASSGTGGARELFF
TGTGCCAGCAGTGGGACAGGAGGGGCCCGGGAGCTGTTTTTT
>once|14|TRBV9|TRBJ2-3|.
CASSARTSTDTQYF
TGTGCCAGCAGCGCCCGGACCAGCACAGATACGCAGTATTTT
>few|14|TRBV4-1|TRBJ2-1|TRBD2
CASSRGLREGEQFF
TGCGCCAGCAGCCGAGGCCTGCGGGAGGGTGAGCAGTTCTTC
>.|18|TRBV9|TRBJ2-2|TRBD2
CASSQEHTSGANTGELFF
TGTGCCAGCAGCCAAGAACACACTAGCGGAGCGAACACCGGGGAGCTGTTTTTT
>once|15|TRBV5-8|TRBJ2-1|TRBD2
CASSLGLANYNEQFF
TGTGCCAGCAGCTTGGGACTAGCTAATTACAATGAGCAGTTCTTC
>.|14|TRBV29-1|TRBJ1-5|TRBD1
CSVVLGGVGQPQHF
TGCAGCGTTGTGCTAGGGGGCGTTGGTCAGCCCCAGCATTTT
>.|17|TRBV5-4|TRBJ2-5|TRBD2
CASSPTNPTSRAQTQYF
TGTGCCAGCAGTCCGACTAACCCGACTAGCCGTGCACAGACCCAGTACTTC
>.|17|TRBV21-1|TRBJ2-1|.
CASSKKEQDVLGNEQFF
TGTGCCAGCAGCAAAAAGGAGCAGGACGTACTGGGGAATGAGCAGTTCTTC
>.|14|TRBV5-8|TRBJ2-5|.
CASSLLGRQETQYF
TGTGCCAGCAGCTTACTGGGCAGACAAGAGACCCAGTACTTC
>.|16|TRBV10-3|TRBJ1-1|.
CAISQDLGLGKNEAFF
TGTGCCATCAGTCAGGACTTGGGACTGGGCAAAAATGAAGCTTTCTTT
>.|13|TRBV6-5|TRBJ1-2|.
CASSFGEGDGYTF
TGTGCCAGCAGTTTCGGGGAGGGGGACGGCTACACCTTC
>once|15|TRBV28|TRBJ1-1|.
CASSLGGGRNTEAFF
TGTGCCAGCAGTTTAGGTGGGGGTAGGAACACTGAAGCTTTCTTT
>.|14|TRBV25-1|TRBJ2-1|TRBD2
CASSDTSGRGEQFF
TGTGCCAGCAGTGACACTAGCGGGAGGGGTGAGCAGTTCTTC
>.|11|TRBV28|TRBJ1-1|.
CASSLSAEAFF
TGTGCCAGCAGTTTATCAGCTGAAGCTTTCTTT
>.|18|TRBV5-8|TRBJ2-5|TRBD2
CASSMGLAGGPQMETQYF
TGTGCCAGCAGCATGGGACTAGCGGGAGGGCCTCAGATGGAGACCCAGTACTTC
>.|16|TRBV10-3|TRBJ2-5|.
CAISESGPLQRETQYF
TGTGCCATCAGTGAGTCGGGGCCTCTCCAGCGGGAGACCCAGTACTTC